The T cell receptor (beta chain) under discussion was sequenced for a study of T cells in Graves' hyperthyroidism and ophthalmopathy. The overall study: At the time of initial diagnosis and before any treatment, peripheral blood was collected.

Uncontrolled infection, other autoimmune disease, pregnancy or lactation excluded patients. Diagnoses used clinical symptoms, serum thyroxine and TRAb, thyroid ultrasound and orbital computed tomography. 9.5 to 10 ml fresh peripheral blood yielded the PBMCs. It was RNA transcripts that yielded the amplified TCR beta CDR3 regions. A set of HTBI primers served as the primers for a first-round RT-PCR of the TCR CDR3. TCRdb independently ran MiXCR on the multiplex PCR reads; one entry per CDR3 protein. The sample comprises hundreds of thousands of distinct CDR3 sequences, approximately 25% of which are singletons, and about 10% rests with the top ten. CDR1 is MNHEY, CDR2 SVGAGI, per germline. V dropped 4 bases and J dropped 5; count of bases not matched to a gene: 12. The CDR3 length is 17 residues.

This chain connects TRBV6-5 to TRBJ1-1, with 11 bases aligning to TRBD1. The receptor comes from a woman aged 25 to 39 with Graves' ophthalmopathy. The specimen sequenced was blood. In DNA, the CDR3 is TGTGCCAGCAGTTTCCGGGACAGGGGGACGAGTTTGACTGAAGCTTTCTTT. Translation: CASSFRDRGTSLTEAFF.